This entry describes one TCR beta chain. This entry belongs to a study of molecular identifiers for immune sequencing clone quantification. With listed TCR primers and previously described methods, bulk TCR libraries were prepared. TCRdb re-analysed the PCR reads in MiXCR, keeping a single row per CDR3 protein. The profile shows some 65,000 distinct CDR3 sequences, under 20% of them singletons. Sorting was used to obtain naive CD8 T cells (CD8+CD4-CCR7+CD45RA+). Deletions cut 8 bases from V and 8 bases from J, with 22 bases between. The CDR3 extends over 15 amino acids. CDR1 SGHAT and CDR2 FQNNGV come from the germline V gene.

Specimen: naive CD8+ T cells from blood, with Jurkat cell RNA spiked in. As for subset: FACS-sorted CD8+CD4-CCR7+CD45RA+ naive T cells. The J gene is TRBJ2-1, the V gene TRBV11-2; TRBD2 is a possible D gene (6 bases). This clonotype originated in a human donor in good health. Some libraries in this study had Jurkat cell RNA spiked in. Written as DNA, the CDR3 is TGTGCCAGCGGCCCACCATGGACTACTCAAGATGAGCAGTTCTTC. It translates to CASGPPWTTQDEQFF.